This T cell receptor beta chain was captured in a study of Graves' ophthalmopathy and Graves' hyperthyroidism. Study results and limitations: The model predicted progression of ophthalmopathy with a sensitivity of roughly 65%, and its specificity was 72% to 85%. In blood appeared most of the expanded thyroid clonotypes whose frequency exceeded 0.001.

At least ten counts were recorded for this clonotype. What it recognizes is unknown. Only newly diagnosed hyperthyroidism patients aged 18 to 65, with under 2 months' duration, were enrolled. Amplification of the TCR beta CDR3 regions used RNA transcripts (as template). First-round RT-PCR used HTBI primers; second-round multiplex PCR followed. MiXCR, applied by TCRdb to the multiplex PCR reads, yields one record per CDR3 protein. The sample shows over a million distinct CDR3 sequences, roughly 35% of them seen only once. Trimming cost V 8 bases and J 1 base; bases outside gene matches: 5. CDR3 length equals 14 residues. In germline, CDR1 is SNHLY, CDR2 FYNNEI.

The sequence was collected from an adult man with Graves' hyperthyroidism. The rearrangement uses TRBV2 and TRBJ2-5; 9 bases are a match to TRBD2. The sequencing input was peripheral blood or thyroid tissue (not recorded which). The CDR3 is CASSSGDPQETQYF. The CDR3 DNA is TGTGCCAGCTCTAGCGGGGACCCCCAAGAGACCCAGTACTTC.